The present TCR beta chain was sequenced within a study of blood T cell repertoires in COVID-19. Study details: Sites across the United States, Italy and Spain contributed samples from acute and convalescent COVID-19.

The CDR3 consists of 15 residues. Germline loops: CDR1 MGHRA, CDR2 YSYEKL. J was trimmed by 6 bases and V by 3 bases; bases with no gene match: 11. In the authors' workflow: For nucleated cells, counts were estimated from reference gene primer amplification. Libraries were prepared by immunoSEQ multiplex PCR; TCRdb keeps only in-frame clonotypes and omits some of them. D and trimming come from the DNA, and the V and J calls and clone size come from that table. The sample shows over 130,000 clones, roughly 80% of them seen only once. This receptor was taken from a man aged 50-60 years with acute or convalescent COVID-19. The sequencing input was peripheral blood. The chain uses TRBV4-1 and TRBJ2-7; 7 bases align to TRBD1. The CDR3 region is CASSQLSTGAGEQYV. Written as DNA, the CDR3 is TGCGCCAGCAGCCAGCTAAGCACAGGGGCGGGCGAGCAGTACGTC.